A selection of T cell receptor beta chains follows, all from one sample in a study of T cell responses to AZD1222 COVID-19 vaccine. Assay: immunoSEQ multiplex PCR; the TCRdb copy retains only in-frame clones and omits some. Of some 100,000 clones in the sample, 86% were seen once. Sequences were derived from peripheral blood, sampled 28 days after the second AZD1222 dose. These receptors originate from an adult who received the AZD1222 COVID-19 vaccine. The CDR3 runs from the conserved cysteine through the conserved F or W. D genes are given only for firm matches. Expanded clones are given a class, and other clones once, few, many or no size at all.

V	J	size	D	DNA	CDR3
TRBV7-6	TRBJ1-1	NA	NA	TGTGCCAGCAGCTTAAACGCGAACACTGAAGCTTTCTTT	CASSLNANTEAFF
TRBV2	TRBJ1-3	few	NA	TGTGCCAGCAGTGAAGCCAGTAACACCATATATTTT	CASSEASNTIYF
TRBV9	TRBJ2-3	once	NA	TGTGCCAGCACCTTGCGTGGAGGCCTTAGCACAGATACGCAGTATTTT	CASTLRGGLSTDTQYF
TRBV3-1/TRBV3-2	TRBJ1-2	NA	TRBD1	TGTGCCAGCAGCCAGACAACCGGGACAGGGGTCGGCGGCTACACCTTC	CASSQTTGTGVGGYTF
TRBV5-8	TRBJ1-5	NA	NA	TGTGCCAGCACCCCGAGAGAGGGTGGGCAGCCCCAGCATTTT	CASTPREGGQPQHF
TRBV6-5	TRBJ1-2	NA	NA	TGTGCCAGCAGTTACTCGCCGACGGTGCACTATGGCTACACCTTC	CASSYSPTVHYGYTF
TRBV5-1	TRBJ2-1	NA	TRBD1	TGCGCCAGCAGCTTGGGGCCGTTGGGTGACAGGGTTGGATCCTACAATGAGCAGTTCTTC	CASSLGPLGDRVGSYNEQFF
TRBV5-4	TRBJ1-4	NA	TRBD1	TGTGCCAGCAGCAACCGGGACAGGCGTTTTAATGAAAAACTGTTTTTT	CASSNRDRRFNEKLFF
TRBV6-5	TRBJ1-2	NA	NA	TGTGCCAGCAGTTACTTGAATGCAGGCCTTTATGGCTACACCTTC	CASSYLNAGLYGYTF
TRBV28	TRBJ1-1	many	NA	TGTGCCAGCAGTTGGCAGAACATGAACACTGAAGCTTTCTTT	CASSWQNMNTEAFF
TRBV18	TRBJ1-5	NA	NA	TGTGCCAGCTCACCACCTAATCAGCCCCAGCATTTT	CASSPPNQPQHF
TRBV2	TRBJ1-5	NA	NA	TGTGCCAGCAGTGACCACCCCACAGGGAGCAATCAGCCCCAGCATTTT	CASSDHPTGSNQPQHF
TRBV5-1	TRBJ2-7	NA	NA	TGCGCCAGCAGCTTGGAGGGGGTCTACGAGCAGTACTTC	CASSLEGVYEQYF
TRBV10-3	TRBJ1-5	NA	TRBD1	TGTGCCGGCCCGACAGGGGGCAATCAGCCCCAGCATTTT	CAGPTGGNQPQHF